This passage covers 21 T cell receptor beta chains from one sample sequenced in a study of neoadjuvant anti-PD-1 for oral cavity cancer. Repertoires were generated with immunoSEQ multiplex PCR, while TCRdb's copy carries only in-frame clones and drops some. The sample yields about 80,000 clones, roughly four fifths seen once. Here the sequenced sample was PBMCs, taken before nivolumab (anti-PD-1) treatment. These receptors were obtained from a person between 40 and 79 years old with oral cavity squamous cell carcinoma.

The J gene is TRBJ2-7, the V gene TRBV6-6; no reliable D call. The CDR3 contains 15 residues. CDR1 is MNHNY and CDR2 is SVGAGI in the germline V gene (reference sequence). V gave up 0 bases and J gave up 1 base, with 10 bases separating them. CDR3 residues: CASSYSKAISYEQYF. The CDR3 DNA sequence: TGTGCCAGCAGTTACTCGAAAGCGATTTCCTACGAGCAGTACTTC.

The rearrangement uses TRBV6-1 and TRBJ2-3; D is uncertain. The V and J ends lost 10 bases and 2 bases respectively, with 16 bases between them. Germline V gene data show CDR1 as MNHNS and CDR2 as SASEGT. The CDR3 is made up of 14 amino acids. The CDR3 DNA is TGTGCCACCCCGCGAGCATCTAACACAGATACGCAGTATTTT. This translates into CATPRASNTDTQYF.

This chain links TRBV5-6 with TRBJ2-6, with a possible D match to TRBD1 (6 bases). The CDR3 spans 18 residues. The V end was cut by 1 base, the J end by 0 bases, with 14 bases between. Germline loops: CDR1 SGHDT, CDR2 YYEEEE. The CDR3 DNA reads TGTGCCAGCAGCTTGAGAGTAGGGGGAGTCTCTGGGGCCAACGTCCTGACTTTC. Protein product: CASSLRVGGVSGANVLTF.

CDR3 loop: CASSVNTEAFF. As DNA, the CDR3 is TGTGCCAGCAGCGTGAACACTGAAGCTTTCTTT. This sequence joins TRBV2 and TRBJ1-1, with D unresolved. V lost 6 bases and J lost 0, with 2 bases in between. Looked up from germline, CDR1 is SNHLY and CDR2 is FYNNEI. CDR3 length: 11 amino acids.

The CDR3 region is CASSPGGGTGELFF. CDR3 DNA sequence: TGTGCCAGTAGCCCAGGGGGAGGGACCGGGGAGCTGTTTTTT. V usage is TRBV19 and J usage is TRBJ2-2; D may correspond to TRBD1 or TRBD2 (7 bases each). The germline V gene has CDR1 LNHDA and CDR2 SQIVND (reference sequence). This CDR3 comprises 14 residues. Deletions cut 6 bases from V and 5 bases from J, with 13 bases between.

V and J are TRBV9 and TRBJ2-2, with TRBD2 matching 9 bases. CDR3 size: 16 residues. The V gene's germline CDR1 is SGDLS and CDR2 YYNGEE. V trimming: 4 bases; J trimming: 4 bases; junction bases outside the gene matches: 8. CDR3 sequence: CASSPHSGRFTGELFF. Here the CDR3 DNA reads TGTGCCAGCAGCCCCCATAGCGGGAGATTCACCGGGGAGCTGTTTTTT.

The V call is TRBV5-1, the J call TRBJ2-2, with D possibly being TRBD1 or TRBD2 (5 bases each). Trimming took 0 bases from V and 0 from J, leaving 15 bases between them. CDR3 length: 18 residues. Germline V gene lookup returns CDR1 SGHRS and CDR2 YFSETQ. The CDR3 coding sequence is TGCGCCAGCAGCTTGGTTCAGGGAGCAACCACGAACACCGGGGAGCTGTTTTTT. Translating it yields CASSLVQGATTNTGELFF.

The chain uses TRBV7-2 and TRBJ2-7; 7 bases are shared with TRBD1. Trimming removed 5 bases from V and 4 bases from J; junction bases left unmatched: 11. CDR3 length: 15 amino acids. Germline CDR1 reads SGHTA; CDR2 reads FQGNSA. CDR3 bases: TGTGCCAGCAGCCGCGACAGGGAAGTCGGGTACGAGCAGTACTTC. As protein: CASSRDREVGYEQYF.

The J gene is TRBJ1-1, the V gene TRBV28; D is undetermined. The CDR3 is made up of 10 amino acids. The V gene lost 8 bases and the J gene lost 11 bases, with 12 bases spanning the gap. The germline CDR1 and CDR2 sequences are MDHEN and SYDVKM. CDR3 coding DNA: TGTGCCAGCTCCGGGAATGGGGCTTTCTTT. As protein: CASSGNGAFF.

This clone turned up a few times. The CDR3 coding sequence is TGTGCCAGCAGTACAACCACCTACGAGCAGTACTTC. This translates into CASSTTTYEQYF. The V and J genes are TRBV2 and TRBJ2-7; no clear D gene. Looked up from germline, CDR1 is SNHLY and CDR2 is FYNNEI. CDR3 length: 12 amino acids. Trimming cost V 5 bases and J 2 bases, with 7 bases left between them.

This chain links TRBV27 with TRBJ2-2; D tentatively fits TRBD1 or TRBD2 (5 bases each). CDR3 size: 14 residues. Between the trimmed V and J ends, which lost 4 bases and 1 base, there was a span of 7 bases. Germline CDR1 is MNHEY and CDR2 is SMNVEV (reference sequence). The CDR3 reads CASSWDENTGELFF. The CDR3 DNA reads as TGTGCCAGCAGTTGGGACGAGAACACCGGGGAGCTGTTTTTT.

V gene TRBV6-5 combines with J gene TRBJ2-3; D is uncertain. The germline V gene encodes CDR1 MNHEY and CDR2 SVGAGI. The CDR3 runs to 15 residues. The V end lost 0 bases, the J end lost 1 base, and 8 bases lay between the germline ends. The CDR3 sequence is CASSYSIWGTDTQYF. The CDR3 DNA follows: TGTGCCAGCAGTTACTCGATATGGGGCACAGATACGCAGTATTTT.

The chain is built from TRBV30 and TRBJ1-5, with D possibly being TRBD1 (5 bases). CDR3 length equals 15 residues. The ends were cut back, 1 base at V and 0 bases at J, with 10 bases in the middle. Germline CDR1 GTSNPN, CDR2 SVGIG (reference sequence). The DNA of the CDR3 is TGTGCCTGGAGTGGGGGGGGATATAGCAATCAGCCCCAGCATTTT. The encoded protein is CAWSGGGYSNQPQHF.

V and J are TRBV27 and TRBJ1-4, with TRBD1 as a possible D gene (5 bases). Trimming cost V 4 bases and J 5 bases, with 11 bases left between them. The germline V gene has CDR1 MNHEY and CDR2 SMNVEV (reference sequence). This CDR3 region has 14 residues. CDR3 sequence reads: CASSWGRGNEKLFF. Here the CDR3 DNA reads TGTGCCAGCAGTTGGGGCAGAGGAAATGAAAAACTGTTTTTT.

This clone was recorded once. The chain links TRBV27 to TRBJ1-2; 7 bases match TRBD1. Germline values: CDR1 MNHEY, CDR2 SMNVEV (reference sequence). Germline trimming cut 9 bases from V and 1 base from J; bases unmatched to any gene: 5. The CDR3 extends over 13 amino acids. The CDR3 nucleotides are TGTGCCAGTCGGGACAGCTATAACTATGGCTACACCTTC. It encodes CASRDSYNYGYTF.

This clone came up once. The genes are TRBV30 and TRBJ2-2; D is ambiguous. The CDR3 contains 14 residues. Trimming removed 4 bases from V and 2 bases from J, with 11 bases in between. Germline-derived CDR1 and CDR2 are GTSNPN and SVGIG (reference sequence). The CDR3 DNA reads TGTGCCTGGATATCCGGCCTTAACACCGGGGAGCTGTTTTTT. As protein: CAWISGLNTGELFF.

The chain links TRBV5-6 to TRBJ1-2; weak D call: TRBD1 (6 bases). The V end was cut by 5 bases, the J end by 4 bases, with 12 bases between. The CDR3 extends over 13 amino acids. Germline CDR1 reads SGHDT; CDR2 reads YYEEEE. CDR3 sequence (DNA): TGTGCCAGCAGTAAAATAGGGGGCTATGGCTACACCTTC. Translated: CASSKIGGYGYTF.

J is TRBJ2-7 and V is TRBV7-9, with D maybe TRBD2 (6 bases). V shed 3 bases and J shed 4 bases, with 25 bases lying between them. The CDR3 sequence is 18 residues long. CDR1 and CDR2 (germline): SEHNR, FQNEAQ (reference sequence). CDR3 amino acids: CASSFGVLSKGGGYEQYF. For the CDR3, the DNA is TGTGCCAGCAGCTTTGGGGTGCTATCCAAGGGAGGAGGTTACGAGCAGTACTTC.

This chain joins TRBV29-1 and TRBJ2-1, with a weak D call TRBD1 (6 bases). V was pared by 4 bases and J by 9 bases, with 16 bases between. CDR1 is SQVTM, CDR2 ANQGSEA, per germline. The CDR3 sequence is 13 residues long. The CDR3 DNA reads TGCAGCGTTGGGGCACGACAGGCGCCTGAGCAGTTCTTC. Translating it yields CSVGARQAPEQFF.

The genes are TRBV2 and TRBJ2-7; tentative D call: TRBD1 (6 bases). Germline V gene data show CDR1 as SNHLY and CDR2 as FYNNEI. There are 15 residues in the CDR3. The V gene lost 6 bases and the J gene lost 0 bases, with 15 bases spanning the gap. The CDR3 loop is CASSETGQSSYEQYF. CDR3 coding DNA: TGTGCCAGCAGCGAAACCGGACAGAGCTCCTACGAGCAGTACTTC.

This chain links TRBV5-4 with TRBJ2-7, with TRBD1 matching 8 bases. This CDR3 spans 16 amino acids. The junction had 7 bases not matched to a gene; V was cut back by 2 bases and J by 0 bases. Germline V gene sequence: CDR1 SGHNT, CDR2 YYREEE (reference sequence). This CDR3 is CASSLSPGQDSYEQYF. CDR3 DNA sequence: TGTGCCAGCAGCTTATCTCCGGGACAGGACTCCTACGAGCAGTACTTC.